This T cell receptor beta chain originates from a study of CD8 T cells in ankylosing spondylitis. Overall study results and limits: Characteristic, it appeared, of ankylosing spondylitis blood was a TCR beta motif of roughly eight highly homologous variants. Some motif variants were previously reported in reactive arthritis synovial fluid and blood. Significantly higher representation of disease-linked clones was reported for matched ankylosing spondylitis synovial fluid.

This clonotype was counted ten times or more. Antigen: not known. One entry per CDR3 protein results from TCRdb running MiXCR on the 5' RACE reads. The data contain about 130,000 distinct CDR3 sequences, roughly 10% of them seen just once; the ten biggest clones take up over 4%. Specimen: blood, either unsorted or a sorted T cell fraction (not recorded which). The sequence derives from a female donor with ankylosing spondylitis or in good health (not recorded which).

The chain's CDR3 is CASSSRQGGQPQHF. In nucleotides, the CDR3 is TGTGCCAGCAGTTCGAGACAGGGAGGGCAGCCCCAGCATTTT. The chain is built from TRBV27 and TRBJ1-5, with 7 bases identical to TRBD1. Germline V gene sequence: CDR1 MNHEY, CDR2 SMNVEV (reference sequence). V lost 4 bases to trimming and J lost 7 bases; unmatched junction nucleotides: 7. This CDR3 region has 14 residues.